This TCR beta chain was found in a study of spatial heterogeneity in lung cancer. Study-wide results and limits: Expanded alpha and beta TCR counts within tumors tracked tumor mutation counts.

TCRdb independently ran MiXCR on the 5' RACE reads; one entry per CDR3 protein. This sample has a few thousand distinct CDR3 sequences; more than 4% occur once, and the top ten carry roughly 25%. Time point given: sample taken at primary tumor resection. Sequencing covered unsorted whole RNA taken from tumor, nontumor lung or frozen PBMC. Trimming took 0 bases from V and 6 from J, leaving 7 bases between them. The germline V gene encodes CDR1 SGHNT and CDR2 YYREEE (reference sequence). This CDR3 has 13 amino acids. This clonotype was observed at least ten times. Antigen: not known. This material consisted of lung tumor tissue, taken at surgery. This clonotype was obtained from a male donor with early-stage non-small cell lung cancer. The rearrangement joins TRBV5-4 to TRBJ2-1, with D unresolved. CDR3 sequence: CASSLGFSNEQFF. DNA of the CDR3: TGTGCCAGCAGCTTGGGTTTCAGCAATGAGCAGTTCTTC. Full variable domain (rest looked up from reference TRBV5-4 and TRBJ2-1): ETGVTQSPTHLIKTRGQQVTLRCSSQSGHNTVSWYQQALGQGPQFIFQYYREEENGRGNFPPRFSGLQFPNYSSELNVNALELDDSALYLCASSLGFSNEQFFGPGTRLTVL.